Following are 19 T cell receptor beta chains from one sample sequenced in a study of control samples from healthy donors and cancer patients. Sequencing used immunoSEQ multiplex PCR; TCRdb keeps in-frame clones, though not all of them. This sample has 95,000 to 110,000 clones; roughly 90% occur once, and the top ten carry about 18%. The sequenced material came from PBMCs. Every receptor here comes from a man aged 60-69 years with lung cancer.

This chain connects TRBV5-6 to TRBJ2-7, with a tentative D call TRBD1 (6 bases). The CDR3 extends over 14 amino acids. Trimming removed 4 bases from V and 0 bases from J, with 11 bases in between. The germline V gene has CDR1 SGHDT and CDR2 YYEEEE. The CDR3 DNA sequence: TGTGCCAGCAGCCCTACAGGGTACTCCTACGAGCAGTACGTC. Protein product: CASSPTGYSYEQYV.

CDR3 in DNA: TGTGCCAGCAGCCAGCAGATCGTAATAGTATCTGAAGCTTTCTTT. Amino acids: CASSQQIVIVSEAFF. This chain connects TRBV3-1 (or the pseudogene TRBV3-2) to TRBJ1-1; D is undetermined. Per the germline V gene, CDR1 is LGHDT and CDR2 is YNNKEL (reference sequence). CDR3 length equals 15 residues. The V end lost 3 bases, the J end lost 6 bases, and 17 bases lay between the germline ends.

The J gene is TRBJ2-5, the V gene TRBV25-1, with TRBD1 identical over 7 bases. Unmatched junction bases numbered 5, after V lost 5 bases and J lost 5 bases. CDR1 MGHDK and CDR2 SYGVNS come from the germline V gene. The CDR3 covers 13 residues. The CDR3 bases are TGTGCCAGCAGTCCGACAGGGTGGGAGACCCAGTACTTC. It specifies CASSPTGWETQYF.

On this clone itself: At one of its ends the junction is not consistent with the germline gene, which may arise from a read error. This chain links TRBV18 with TRBJ2-1, with D possibly matching TRBD1 (6 bases). The CDR3 contains 19 residues. The germline gives CDR1 KGHSH, CDR2 LQKENI. The CDR3 here is CANSPQLPRGGRSYNEQFF. The CDR3 bases are TGTGCCAACTCACCTCAACTCCCACGTGGGGGCAGGTCGTACAATGAGCAGTTCTTC.

This chain connects TRBV19 to TRBJ1-1; no clear D gene. The germline V gene has CDR1 LNHDA and CDR2 SQIVND (reference sequence). CDR3 length: 13 residues. V dropped 7 bases and J dropped 2 bases, with 11 bases sitting between them. The CDR3 region is CASTKTGNTEAFF. CDR3 DNA: TGTGCCAGTACTAAGACTGGAAACACTGAAGCTTTCTTT.

This chain links TRBV5-8 with TRBJ1-4; TRBD1 is a possible D gene (5 bases). CDR1 is SGHTS and CDR2 is YDEGEE in the germline V gene. Trimming shortened V by 0 bases and J by 0 bases, and 12 bases separated the two germline ends. The CDR3 runs 17 residues. CDR3 in DNA: TGTGCCAGCAGCTTGGGACAGAGTTTTGCAACTAATGAAAAACTGTTTTTT. This sequence encodes CASSLGQSFATNEKLFF.

As for this clone: The same CDR3 can be traced to other DNA sequences in this sample. This rearrangement joins TRBV6-5 to TRBJ1-2; maybe TRBD1 (5 bases). Trimming took off 2 bases at V and 4 bases at J, with 8 bases between the two ends. Germline V gene data show CDR1 as MNHEY and CDR2 as SVGAGI. CDR3 size: 13 residues. The DNA of the CDR3 is TGTGCCAGCAGTTACGGAGGGGTCTATGGCTACACCTTC. It specifies CASSYGGVYGYTF.

A word on this clone: The same CDR3 can be traced to other DNA sequences in this sample. This chain links TRBV18 with TRBJ1-1; 10 bases agree with TRBD1. Germline CDR1 and CDR2: KGHSH and LQKENI. The J segment lost 4 bases and the V segment lost 3 bases, leaving 2 bases of the junction unmatched. This CDR3 comprises 14 residues. In DNA, the CDR3 is TGTGCCAGCTCACCGGGACAGGGGTTCACTGAAGCTTTCTTT. It encodes CASSPGQGFTEAFF.

This rearrangement joins TRBV10-1 to TRBJ2-3; D gene ambiguous. V was pared by 3 bases and J by 2 bases, with 0 bases between. Germline CDR1 and CDR2: WNHNN and SYGVQD (reference sequence). CDR3 size: 11 residues. The CDR3 coding sequence is TGCGCCAGCAGTGACACAGATACGCAGTATTTT. Protein: CASSDTDTQYF.

The chain combines TRBV7-9 with TRBJ1-6; D remains ambiguous. CDR1 is SEHNR, CDR2 FQNEAQ, per germline (reference sequence). Trimming removed 1 base at V and 7 bases at J, with 5 bases between. The CDR3 covers 13 residues. The CDR3 protein is CASSLGENSPLHF. DNA for the CDR3: TGTGCCAGCAGCTTAGGTGAAAATTCACCCCTCCACTTT.

Here the CDR3 DNA reads TGCGCCAGCAGCTTGGAAGTCAACTATGGCTACACCTTC. The encoded protein is CASSLEVNYGYTF. This sequence joins TRBV5-1 and TRBJ1-2, with unresolved D. CDR1 is SGHRS and CDR2 is YFSETQ in the germline V gene. The CDR3 runs 13 residues. The ends were cut back, 0 bases at V and 2 bases at J, with 5 bases in the middle.

As regards this clone: At one boundary the junction diverges from the germline segment, which might be a read error. The V gene is TRBV24-1, the J gene TRBJ2-2, with D tentatively TRBD1 (5 bases). Per germline, CDR1 KGHDR and CDR2 SFDVKD. This CDR3 has 13 residues. CDR3: CATRDPNTGELFF. CDR3 in DNA: TGTGCGACCAGGGATCCGAACACCGGGGAGCTGTTTTTT.

The rearrangement uses TRBV9 and TRBJ2-3, with TRBD2 matching 16 bases. Trimming removed 3 bases from V and 6 bases from J; junction bases left unmatched: 7. Germline V CDR1 and CDR2: SGDLS, YYNGEE. The length of the CDR3 is 17 residues. CDR3 residues: CASSASGTSGGADTQYF. The CDR3 DNA follows: TGTGCCAGCAGCGCCTCCGGGACTAGCGGGGGGGCGGATACGCAGTATTTT. Variable domain in full (rest from reference TRBV9 and TRBJ2-3): DSGVTQTPKHLITATGQRVTLRCSPRSGDLSVYWYQQSLDQGLQFLIQYYNGEERAKGNILERFSAQQFPDLHSELNLSSLELGDSALYFCASSASGTSGGADTQYFGPGTRLTVL.

The J gene is TRBJ2-1, the V gene TRBV9; 7 nucleotides match TRBD2. The V gene's germline CDR1 is SGDLS and CDR2 YYNGEE. CDR3 length: 15 residues. The V segment lost 4 bases and the J segment 0 bases; nucleotides outside the gene matches: 4. The CDR3 coding sequence is TGTGCCAGCAGCCCGCGGGGGAGCTCCTACAATGAGCAGTTCTTC. Translating it yields CASSPRGSSYNEQFF. Combining the CDR3 with reference TRBV9 and TRBJ2-1 gives the whole variable domain DSGVTQTPKHLITATGQRVTLRCSPRSGDLSVYWYQQSLDQGLQFLIQYYNGEERAKGNILERFSAQQFPDLHSELNLSSLELGDSALYFCASSPRGSSYNEQFFGPGTRLTVL.

The chain employs TRBV18 and TRBJ1-2; D is uncertain. This CDR3 is built from 13 residues. V lost 6 bases, J lost 5 bases, and 13 bases lay in between. Germline CDR1 and CDR2: KGHSH and LQKENI. The DNA of the CDR3 is TGTGCCAGCTCCCCCAGTCAGGAGTATGGCTACACCTTC. It codes for CASSPSQEYGYTF.

V usage is TRBV10-3 and J usage is TRBJ1-2, with unresolved D. CDR3 length equals 13 residues. V was shortened by 4 bases and J by 0 bases, with 6 bases between the two germline ends. In germline, CDR1 is ENHRY, CDR2 SYGVKD. The CDR3 nucleotides are TGTGCCATCAGTGCGGGTTCTAACTATGGCTACACCTTC. Amino acids: CAISAGSNYGYTF.

This chain uses TRBV10-1 with TRBJ2-1; 10 bases are a match to TRBD2. There are 18 residues in the CDR3. Germline-derived CDR1 and CDR2 are WNHNN and SYGVQD (reference sequence). J gave up 0 bases and V 4 bases, and 9 bases lay outside the gene matches. CDR3 in DNA: TGCGCCAGCAGTGGCACTAGCGGGGCCTATAGCTCCTACAATGAGCAGTTCTTC. Its translation is CASSGTSGAYSSYNEQFF.

This chain joins TRBV6-5 and TRBJ1-6, with D maybe TRBD1 (5 bases). Germline CDR1 and CDR2: MNHEY and SVGAGI. The ends were cut back, 4 bases at V and 8 bases at J, with 12 bases in the middle. CDR3 length: 14 residues. CDR3 in DNA: TGTGCCAGCAGTTTGATCCTCAGGGATTCACCCCTCCACTTT. Translated, it gives CASSLILRDSPLHF.

This clone came up a few times. The gene calls are TRBV24-1 and TRBJ1-1, with 7 positions matching TRBD1. Germline CDR1 reads KGHDR; CDR2 reads SFDVKD. The CDR3 is made up of 13 amino acids. J lost 2 bases, V lost 7 bases, and 3 bases had no gene match. The CDR3, as DNA: TGTGCCACCAGAGACAGGGTTAACACTGAAGCTTTCTTT. Translated, it gives CATRDRVNTEAFF.